This T cell receptor (beta chain) stems from a study of T cells in Graves' hyperthyroidism and ophthalmopathy. CDR1 DFQATT and CDR2 SNEGSKA come from the germline V gene (reference sequence). V lost 5 bases, J lost 5 bases, and 11 bases stayed unmatched. The length of the CDR3 is 17 residues. Diagnoses rested on clinical symptoms, serum thyroxine and TRAb, thyroid ultrasound and orbital computed tomography. Amplified TCR beta CDR3 regions derived from RNA transcripts. The study used the HTBI primer set for a first-round RT-PCR of the TCR CDR3. TCRdb re-called the multiplex PCR reads through MiXCR, storing one row per CDR3 protein. The sample lists 600,000 to 900,000 distinct CDR3 sequences; about a sixth were seen once.

The clonotype was recovered from a man aged 18 to 35 with Graves' hyperthyroidism. The V gene is TRBV20-1, the J gene TRBJ2-1; 14 positions agree with TRBD2. The sample was blood. The CDR3 loop is CSAPALGLAGVDNEQFF. The DNA for the CDR3 is TGCAGTGCTCCCGCTCTGGGACTAGCGGGAGTAGACAATGAGCAGTTCTTC.